The 5 T cell receptor beta chains reported below all come from one sample, sequenced in a study of CD8 T cells in ankylosing spondylitis. TCRdb reprocessed the 5' RACE reads via MiXCR and lists one record per CDR3 protein. The sample includes fewer than 350,000 distinct CDR3 sequences, around 10% of them seen just once. Sequencing was done on a sample of blood, either unsorted or a sorted T cell fraction (not recorded which). These receptors were taken from a female donor with ankylosing spondylitis or in good health (not recorded which).

This clonotype was seen a handful of times. In DNA, the CDR3 is TGTGCCAGCAGCTTGGTGGGAGCGCCCCGAATCACAGATACGCAGTATTTT. Amino acid sequence: CASSLVGAPRITDTQYF. The rearrangement joins TRBV5-5 to TRBJ2-3; tentatively, D is TRBD2 (5 bases). This CDR3 has 17 amino acids. Germline CDR1 is SGHKS and CDR2 is YYEKEE (reference sequence). Trimming took off 0 bases at V and 2 bases at J, with 16 bases between the two ends.

Note on this clonotype: A read error may account for a junction end that differs from germline. The chain recombines TRBV7-2 with TRBJ2-7, with TRBD1 matching over 11 bases. CDR1 and CDR2 from the germline V gene are SGHTA and FQGNSA. This CDR3 contains 15 residues. CDR3 bases: TGTGCCAGCAACATGGGACAGGGGGGCTCCTACGAGAAGTACTTC. Amino acids: CASNMGQGGSYEKYF. The entire variable domain, with the rest obtained from reference TRBV7-2 and TRBJ2-7, is as follows: GAGVSQSPSNKVTEKGKDVELRCDPISGHTALYWYRQSLGQGLEFLIYFQGNSAPDKSGLPSDRFSAERTGGSVSTLTIQRTQQEDSAVYLCASNMGQGGSYEKYFGPGTRLTVT.

A few counts support this clonotype. CDR3 region: CASSLTGMVGQPQHF. Here the CDR3 DNA reads TGCGCCAGCAGCTTAACAGGGATGGTTGGGCAGCCCCAGCATTTT. The chain employs TRBV5-1 and TRBJ1-5, with a possible D match to TRBD1 (6 bases). Trimming took 2 bases from V and 7 from J, leaving 16 bases between them. Germline assignment: CDR1 SGHRS and CDR2 YFSETQ. This CDR3 has 15 residues.

The chain carries TRBV6-1 and TRBJ2-1, with D perhaps TRBD1 or TRBD2 (5 bases each). The V gene lost 7 bases and the J gene lost 5 bases, with 18 bases spanning the gap. The CDR3 runs 15 residues. The germline V gene has CDR1 MNHNS and CDR2 SASEGT. The CDR3 nucleotides read TGTGCCAGCAAAAGCGTGGGACCCCCAGACAATGAGCAGTTCTTC. It translates to CASKSVGPPDNEQFF.

This clonotype was recorded at least ten times. J is TRBJ2-1 and V is TRBV11-2, with D unresolved. Germline V CDR1 and CDR2: SGHAT, FQNNGV. CDR3 length: 15 amino acids. The ends were cut back, 6 bases at V and 0 bases at J, with 12 bases in the middle. This CDR3 reads CASRGGRSSYNEQFF. The CDR3 DNA is TGTGCCAGCAGGGGTGGGCGAAGCTCCTACAATGAGCAGTTCTTC.